This T cell receptor (beta chain) was obtained from a study of a mutant IDH1 vaccine in newly diagnosed glioma. The method was immunoSEQ multiplex PCR; TCRdb's version includes in-frame clones alone and lacks a portion of them. The sample carries 9,500 to 13,000 clones, about four fifths recorded once. Germline V gene data show CDR1 as MGHRA and CDR2 as YSYEKL. The CDR3 is made up of 17 amino acids. Trimming shortened V by 4 bases and J by 0 bases, and 18 bases separated the two germline ends. A remark on this clone: Its antigen is not known.

Specified time point: week 47, end of study. The study gave 300 ug of mutant IDH1 20-mer peptide per vaccine dose, with topical imiquimod. Sequences were derived from PBMCs, sampled from a glioma patient whose treatment included an IDH1 peptide vaccine. This sequence joins TRBV4-1 and TRBJ1-1; no clear D gene. This receptor was taken from a man aged 25 to 40 with glioma. The CDR3 here is CASSRGVGGGMNTEAFF. DNA of the CDR3: TGCGCCAGCAGCCGTGGTGTCGGAGGCGGCATGAACACTGAAGCTTTCTTT.